This paragraph reports one T cell receptor beta chain. Its antigen is as yet unknown. This specimen belongs to a study of CD4 T cells in relation to SARS-CoV-2 and coronaviruses. Overall study context: Shared crossreactive spike epitopes were mapped to their HLA restriction.

Clones were sequenced by immunoSEQ multiplex PCR, and TCRdb holds only the in-frame ones, with some missing. This sample has 30,000 to 45,000 clones; 70% to 90% occur once, and the top ten carry more than 7%. Broader study findings: Roughly 69% of donors had memory CD4+ clonotypes crossrecognizing SARS-CoV-2 and common cold coronavirus spike. Monoreactive clones expanded significantly more to SARS-CoV-2 than crossreactive clones did.

From germline, CDR1 is MGHDK and CDR2 SYGVNS. There are 15 residues in the CDR3. V dropped 2 bases and J dropped 5; count of bases not matched to a gene: 6. The sample comprised memory CD4+ T cells from PBMCs. The gene calls are TRBV25-1 and TRBJ1-2; the match to TRBD1 covers 9 bases. The sequence was obtained from an adult with COVID-19. DNA of the CDR3: TGTGCCAGCAGTGAACCCGGACAGGGGTTTTATGGCTACACCTTC. Protein product: CASSEPGQGFYGYTF.